This is a list of T cell receptor beta chains from one sample in a study of T-cell reconstitution after alpha-beta-depleted transplantation in children. TCRdb passed the PCR reads through MiXCR, listing each CDR3 protein once. The sample includes more than 400,000 distinct CDR3 sequences, roughly 10% of them seen just once. The sample in question was PBMCs, mostly from graft donor cells, obtained 180 days after TCRalphabeta/CD19-depleted stem cell transplant. The receptors derive from a female patient aged 2-15 years who had a stem cell transplant for aplastic anemia, so the T cells may come from the graft donor. CDR3s include the opening cysteine and the closing phenylalanine or tryptophan. A D gene is named only where the DNA matches it firmly. Expanded clones are given a class, and other clones once, few, many or no size at all.

j_call,d_call,v_call,clone_size,cdr3_nt,cdr3_aa
TRBJ2-7,NA,TRBV10-3,few,TGTGCCATCATCGGGGTCGACGAGCAGTACTTC,CAIIGVDEQYF
TRBJ2-1,TRBD1,TRBV28,NA,TGTGCCAGCAGTTTCTTAGGGGACAGGCTTAGCCTCTCCTACAATGAGCAGTTCTTC,CASSFLGDRLSLSYNEQFF
TRBJ2-1,NA,TRBV20-1,NA,TGCAGTGCTAAGCTTGCGAGTTACAATGAGCAGTTCTTC,CSAKLASYNEQFF
TRBJ2-1,NA,TRBV7-2,NA,TGTGCCAGCAGCTTGTTCCGGGCCGACAATGAGCAGTTCTTC,CASSLFRADNEQFF
TRBJ2-3,TRBD2,TRBV20-1,few,TGCAGTGCTAGGATTCGCGGGAGGAGAAAAGCGCAGTATTTT,CSARIRGRRKAQYF
TRBJ1-1,NA,TRBV4-3,NA,TGCGCCAGCAGCCAAGATTTGGGGACTAGAGCTTTCTTT,CASSQDLGTRAFF
TRBJ1-2,NA,TRBV10-3,NA,TGTGCCGTTGGTCTAACAGGGAGCCTTAACTATGGCTACACCTTC,CAVGLTGSLNYGYTF
TRBJ2-7,TRBD1,TRBV12-3/TRBV12-4,few,TGTGCCAGCAGTTTGGGACAGGGCCGTCGTGGATACGAGCAGTACTTC,CASSLGQGRRGYEQYF
TRBJ2-1,TRBD2,TRBV4-2,few,TGTGCCAGCAGCCGCTCACTAGCGAATTCCTACAATGAGCAGTTCTTC,CASSRSLANSYNEQFF
TRBJ1-6,TRBD1,TRBV7-9,few,TGTGCCAGCAGCTTAGTTCAGGGGGAAAGACCCCTCCACTTT,CASSLVQGERPLHF
TRBJ2-3,NA,TRBV4-1,many,TGCGCCAGCAGCCAAGATAAACGGAGCACAGATACGCAGTATTTT,CASSQDKRSTDTQYF
TRBJ1-1,NA,TRBV7-2,few,TGTGCCAGCGCGGCTGCGGTCACTGAAGCTTTCTTT,CASAAAVTEAFF
TRBJ2-7,NA,TRBV20-1,many,TGCAGTGCTAGGGGAATTTCCTACGAGCAGTACTTC,CSARGISYEQYF
TRBJ2-7,NA,TRBV6-5,NA,TGTGCCAGCAGTTCGCCAGGGCCTCTCTCCTACGAGCAGTACTTC,CASSSPGPLSYEQYF
TRBJ1-5,NA,TRBV27,many,TGTGCCAGCAGTTTTTGGGGTCAGCCCCAGCATTTT,CASSFWGQPQHF
TRBJ1-4,NA,TRBV29-1,few,TGCAGCGTTGGCCCCGGGACCCACAATGAAAAACTGTTTTTT,CSVGPGTHNEKLFF
TRBJ2-3,NA,TRBV20-1,many,TGCAGTGCTAGAGGTCGTAGCTCGGTTGGAGATACGCAGTATTTT,CSARGRSSVGDTQYF
TRBJ1-1,TRBD1,TRBV12-3/TRBV12-4,NA,TGTGCCAGCAGAGACAGGGCAAGGGTTGGGACCGAAGCTTTCTTT,CASRDRARVGTEAFF
TRBJ2-5,NA,TRBV20-1,NA,TGCAGTGCTAGAGTCCGGGGAGGCCCTGTGGAGACCCAGTACTTC,CSARVRGGPVETQYF
TRBJ2-1,NA,TRBV6-1,few,TGTGCCAGCAGACCGCCGGGTAGCGGAGCTAATGAGCAGTTCTTC,CASRPPGSGANEQFF
TRBJ2-5,TRBD2,TRBV4-3,few,TGCGCCAGCAGCCAAGGGATAGGGCTAGCGGGTTCCCCGCAAGAGACCCAGTACTTC,CASSQGIGLAGSPQETQYF
TRBJ1-3,TRBD1,TRBV4-3,few,TGCGCCAGCAGCCAAGGCACGGGACAGCACTCTGGAAACACCATATATTTT,CASSQGTGQHSGNTIYF
TRBJ2-3,NA,TRBV28,few,TGTGCCAGCAGTCCGCACTTTGACGGCATTGCGCAGTATTTT,CASSPHFDGIAQYF
TRBJ1-2,NA,TRBV5-1,few,TGCGCCAGCAGCCGGGATTCAGGGGCTAACGGCTACACCTTC,CASSRDSGANGYTF
TRBJ2-1,TRBD1,TRBV7-3,few,TGTGCCAGCAGCCAACAGGGGGCGGGGAATGAGCAGTTCTTC,CASSQQGAGNEQFF
TRBJ1-2,TRBD1,TRBV25-1,many,TGTGCCAGCAGTCAAGGGGGCAGCTATGGCTACACCTTC,CASSQGGSYGYTF
TRBJ2-7,NA,TRBV20-1,few,TGCAGTGCCCCTAGGACTATCGACTCCTACGAGCAGTACTTC,CSAPRTIDSYEQYF
TRBJ1-3,TRBD1,TRBV4-2,NA,TGTGCCAGCAGCCTACCACAGGGGCGAGAATTTAGCTCTGGAAACACCATATATTTT,CASSLPQGREFSSGNTIYF
TRBJ1-1,NA,TRBV7-6,once,TGTTCTTGGGGGACTGAAGCTTTCTTT,CSWGTEAFF
TRBJ1-2,NA,TRBV5-1,NA,TGCGCCAGCAGATCGGGAGGCAGGATTAACTATGGCTACACCTTC,CASRSGGRINYGYTF
TRBJ2-1,NA,TRBV24-1,NA,TGTGCCACCAGTGATCCCACTTGGAGGCAGGGGGACTGGGCAGGGAATGAGCAGTTCTTC,CATSDPTWRQGDWAGNEQFF
TRBJ1-2,NA,TRBV7-2,NA,TGTGCCAGCAGCCCTGGTGGGGCAGGGAAGAGTGGCTACACCTTC,CASSPGGAGKSGYTF
TRBJ1-1,NA,TRBV18,many,TGTGCCAGCTCTCCAACGTACGAAGCTTTCTTT,CASSPTYEAFF
TRBJ2-6,NA,TRBV19,few,TGTGCCAGTAGTATCGTGGTCGGTGGGGCCAACGTCCTGACTTTC,CASSIVVGGANVLTF
TRBJ2-7,NA,TRBV28,NA,TGTGCCAGCAGCCATCCCCAGGGCCACGAGCAGTACTTC,CASSHPQGHEQYF
TRBJ2-7,NA,TRBV27,few,TGTGCCAGCAGCCCACACCAAGAAGGCGAGCAGTACTTC,CASSPHQEGEQYF
TRBJ2-5,NA,TRBV7-2,NA,TGTGCCAGCAGCTCGATAATCCCGGGAACCCAGTACTTC,CASSSIIPGTQYF
TRBJ2-1,TRBD2,TRBV20-1,few,TGCAGTGCTGGGATTAGCGGGAGGGATTACAATGAGCAGTTCTTC,CSAGISGRDYNEQFF
TRBJ2-5,NA,TRBV14,NA,TGTGCCAGCAGCCAAGATCCGGGGGACCCCTTAGATGAGACCCAGTACTTC,CASSQDPGDPLDETQYF
TRBJ1-2,TRBD1,TRBV12-3/TRBV12-4,few,TGTGCCAGCAGGCCGGGACAGGGTGTCGGCTACACCTTC,CASRPGQGVGYTF
TRBJ2-5,NA,TRBV29-1,many,TGCAGCGGACGCAGGAGCGAGACCCAGTACTTC,CSGRRSETQYF
TRBJ2-1,TRBD1,TRBV10-3,NA,TGTGCCATCAAGACAGGGGAGTACAATGAGCAGTTCTTC,CAIKTGEYNEQFF
TRBJ2-1,TRBD2,TRBV6-5,NA,TGTGCCAGCAGTTACGCCATGACAGCGGGAGTAAAAGTTGAGCAGTTCTTC,CASSYAMTAGVKVEQFF
TRBJ2-5,NA,TRBV11-3,many,TGTGCCAGCAGTCCCCCATCCGGGGAGACCCAGTACTTC,CASSPPSGETQYF
TRBJ2-1,TRBD2,TRBV10-3,few,TGTGCCATCAGTGAGCAGCCGGGACTAGCGGGCAATGAGCAGTTCTTC,CAISEQPGLAGNEQFF
TRBJ2-6,TRBD1,TRBV7-3,once,TGTGCCAGCAGCTTAATGACAGGGACCACTGGGGCCAACGTCCTGACTTTC,CASSLMTGTTGANVLTF
TRBJ2-1,NA,TRBV30,NA,TGTGCCGGGGGCGGGGGCCGATCGGGCAATGAGCAGTTCTTC,CAGGGGRSGNEQFF
TRBJ2-3,TRBD1,TRBV5-1,NA,TGCGCCAGCAGCCTGCACAGGGGGGAGACAGATACGCAGTATTTT,CASSLHRGETDTQYF
TRBJ2-3,TRBD2,TRBV4-2,NA,TGTGCCAGCAGCCAAGTGACTAGCGGGAGATTTGGCACAGATACGCAGTATTTT,CASSQVTSGRFGTDTQYF